This TCR beta chain is drawn from a study of T cells after yellow fever vaccination. TCRdb re-called the 5' RACE reads with MiXCR, one entry per CDR3 protein. The table records 350,000 to 450,000 distinct CDR3 sequences, around 6.4% of them present only once. There are 17 residues in the CDR3. The J segment lost 4 bases and the V segment lost 5 bases, leaving 16 bases of the junction unmatched. CDR1 is SGHVS and CDR2 is FQNEAQ in the germline V gene. This clonotype came up many times. The V and J genes are TRBV7-8 and TRBJ2-5; TRBD1 matches at 7 bases. This receptor was obtained from a man aged 30-40 years who received the YFV17D yellow fever vaccine. The starting material was PBMCs, obtained 5 days after the yellow fever booster vaccination. In nucleotides, the CDR3 is TGTGCCAGCAGCCATTTCGAGCGACAGGGATTTAGAGAGACCCAGTACTTC. Translated: CASSHFERQGFRETQYF.